These 12 T cell receptor beta chains came from one sample sequenced in a study of T cells in localized non-small cell lung cancer. Here immunoSEQ multiplex PCR was the method, and the copy in TCRdb shows in-frame clones only, minus some. The sample has some 19,000 clones; about 93% are singletons. The sequences come from peripheral blood, collected before any cancer treatment. The receptor set was obtained from a male donor older than 55 with stage I squamous cell lung carcinoma.

This chain connects TRBV8-2 to TRBJ1-1. TRBV8-2 is classified as a pseudogene. The length of the CDR3 is 16 residues. Here the CDR3 DNA reads TGTGGCAGTGACGTACGTAGACACTATGTCGACACTGAAGCTTTCTTT. Translation gives CGSDVRRHYVDTEAFF.

This clone is a singleton in its sample. The chain combines TRBV9 with TRBJ2-3; a weak D match, TRBD2 (6 bases). The germline V gene has CDR1 SGDLS and CDR2 YYNGEE. V was trimmed by 0 bases and J by 5 bases, leaving 10 bases between them. The CDR3 has 14 amino acids. The CDR3 DNA reads as TGTGCCAGCAGCGTAGCGGGAGTTGGAGATACGCAGTATTTT. Translating it yields CASSVAGVGDTQYF. The whole variable domain, filled in from reference TRBV9 and TRBJ2-3, reads DSGVTQTPKHLITATGQRVTLRCSPRSGDLSVYWYQQSLDQGLQFLIQYYNGEERAKGNILERFSAQQFPDLHSELNLSSLELGDSALYFCASSVAGVGDTQYFGPGTRLTVL.

The rearrangement joins TRBV2 to TRBJ1-4; 10 bases match TRBD1. V lost 1 base, J lost 8 bases, and 7 bases stayed unmatched. The CDR3 consists of 16 residues. Germline V gives CDR1 SNHLY, CDR2 FYNNEI. CDR3 nucleotide sequence: TGTGCCAGCAGTGAAGACCGGGACAGGGGTTGGGAAAAACTGTTTTTT. Translation: CASSEDRDRGWEKLFF. Complete variable domain (other parts from reference TRBV2 and TRBJ1-4): EPEVTQTPSHQVTQMGQEVILRCVPISNHLYFYWYRQILGQKVEFLVSFYNNEISEKSEIFDDQFSVERPDGSNFTLKIRSTKLEDSAMYFCASSEDRDRGWEKLFFGSGTQLSVL.

The chain is built from TRBV7-2 and TRBJ1-5; the D is unclear. Germline V CDR1 and CDR2: SGHTA, FQGNSA. The CDR3 has 14 amino acids. The ends were cut back, 3 bases at V and 7 bases at J, with 13 bases in the middle. This CDR3 reads CASSFIGGYQPQHF. DNA of the CDR3: TGTGCCAGCAGCTTCATCGGAGGGTACCAGCCCCAGCATTTT.

This clone was found once. The V call is TRBV18, the J call TRBJ2-5, with TRBD1 identical over 7 bases. After removal of 3 bases from V and 5 bases from J, the junction contained 6 bases not matched to a gene. The CDR3 consists of 14 residues. Germline V gives CDR1 KGHSH, CDR2 LQKENI. CDR3 sequence reads: CASSPPGQRETQYF. The DNA of the CDR3 is TGTGCCAGCTCACCTCCGGGACAGCGGGAGACCCAGTACTTC.

CDR3 sequence (DNA): TGTGCCAGTAAGGGACCATCTCTCTATGGCTACACCTTC. This translates into CASKGPSLYGYTF. The chain couples TRBV19 to TRBJ1-2; possibly TRBD1 for D (5 bases). Germline V gives CDR1 LNHDA, CDR2 SQIVND (reference sequence). The CDR3 is 13 amino acids. Deletions cut 7 bases from V and 4 bases from J, with 13 bases between.

CDR3 in amino acids: CASSPDGGEQYF. CDR3 bases: TGTGCCAGCTCACCAGATGGGGGCGAGCAGTACTTC. This rearrangement joins TRBV18 to TRBJ2-7, with D perhaps TRBD1 or TRBD2 (5 bases each). The CDR3 covers 12 residues. The germline V gene has CDR1 KGHSH and CDR2 LQKENI. The V end lost 2 bases, the J end lost 6 bases, and 8 bases lay between the germline ends.

This chain links TRBV14 with TRBJ2-3, with a tentative D call TRBD2 (6 bases). The CDR3 has 18 residues. Germline CDR1 is SGHDN and CDR2 is FVKESK. The V end lost 4 bases, the J end lost 2 bases, and 22 bases lay between the germline ends. CDR3 sequence reads: CASSRVRGGLENTDTQYF. CDR3 nucleotides: TGTGCCAGCAGCCGCGTTCGAGGAGGGCTAGAAAACACAGATACGCAGTATTTT. Full variable domain (outside the CDR3, taken from reference TRBV14 and TRBJ2-3): EAGVTQFPSHSVIEKGQTVTLRCDPISGHDNLYWYRRVMGKEIKFLLHFVKESKQDESGMPNNRFLAERTGGTYSTLKVQPAELEDSGVYFCASSRVRGGLENTDTQYFGPGTRLTVL.

V is TRBV6-4 and J is TRBJ2-7; D is uncertain. The CDR3 has 13 amino acids. CDR1 MRHNA and CDR2 SNTAGT come from the germline V gene. V was trimmed by 0 bases and J by 6 bases, leaving 9 bases between them. The CDR3 loop is CASSDSEKTEQYF. In DNA form, the CDR3 reads TGTGCCAGCAGTGACTCTGAGAAAACCGAGCAGTACTTC.

The V and J genes are TRBV18 and TRBJ2-1, with 8 bases lining up with TRBD1. CDR3 length: 20 residues. V lost 6 bases and J lost 4; bases outside the gene matches: 23. Germline CDR1 reads KGHSH; CDR2 reads LQKENI. DNA of the CDR3: TGTGCCAGCTCGTCTCAATGGCAGGGGGCCACCCATCCGAAATACAATGAGCAGTTCTTC. This gives the protein CASSSQWQGATHPKYNEQFF.

The rearrangement links TRBV27 to TRBJ1-2; the D gene is possibly TRBD1 (5 bases). The CDR3 covers 14 residues. Germline-derived CDR1 and CDR2 are MNHEY and SMNVEV (reference sequence). Trimming left V 0 bases short and J 7 bases short, with 12 bases between. The CDR3 DNA is TGTGCCAGCAGTTTATCGATAAGGGGCTCTGGCTACACCTTC. It yields the protein CASSLSIRGSGYTF.

V gene TRBV11-3 combines with J gene TRBJ2-1, with 8 bases aligning to TRBD2. From germline, CDR1 is SGHNT and CDR2 YENEEA. The length of the CDR3 is 16 residues. The J segment lost 2 bases and the V segment lost 4 bases, leaving 7 bases of the junction unmatched. CDR3 in DNA: TGTGCCAGCAGCTCCATATCAGCGGGAGCCTACAATGAGCAGTTCTTC. Encoded protein: CASSSISAGAYNEQFF.